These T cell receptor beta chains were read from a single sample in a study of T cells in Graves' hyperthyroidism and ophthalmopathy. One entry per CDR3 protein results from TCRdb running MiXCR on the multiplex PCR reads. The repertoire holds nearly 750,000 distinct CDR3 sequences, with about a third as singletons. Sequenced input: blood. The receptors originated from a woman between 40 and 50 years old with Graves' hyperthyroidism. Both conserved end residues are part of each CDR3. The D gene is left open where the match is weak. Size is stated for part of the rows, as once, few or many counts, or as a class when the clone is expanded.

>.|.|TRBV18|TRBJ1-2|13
TGTGCCAGCTCACCACCATCTAGGTCTGGCTACACCTTC
CASSPPSRSGYTF
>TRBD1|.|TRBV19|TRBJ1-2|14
TGTGCCAGTAGTATTCTTCGGACAGGGGGAGGCTACGCCTTC
CASSILRTGGGYAF
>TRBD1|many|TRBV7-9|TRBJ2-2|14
TGTGCCAGCAGCTTAGGGGACAGTATCGGGGAGCTGTTTTTT
CASSLGDSIGELFF
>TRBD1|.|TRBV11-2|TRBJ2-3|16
TGTGCCAGCAGAACCTGGACAGGGCCGTCCACAGATACGCAGTATTTT
CASRTWTGPSTDTQYF
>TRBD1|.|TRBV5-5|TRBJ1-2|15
TGTGCCAGCAGCCCGGGGGACAGGGAGAACTATGGCTACACCTTC
CASSPGDRENYGYTF
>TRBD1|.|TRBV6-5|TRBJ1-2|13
TGTGCCAGCAGTCCAGGGGGCGCGCATGGCTACACCTTC
CASSPGGAHGYTF
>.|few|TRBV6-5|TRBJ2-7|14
TGTGCCAGCAGCCCTTCGGGGGAGCACTACGAGCAGTACTTC
CASSPSGEHYEQYF
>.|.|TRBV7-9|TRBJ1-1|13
TGTGCCAGCAGCAGCGGGGGGGGCCCTGAAGCTTTCTTT
CASSSGGGPEAFF
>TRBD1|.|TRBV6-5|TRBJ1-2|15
TGTGCCAGCAGAACGAGACAGGGAGTCGAGGCGGGCTACACCTTC
CASRTRQGVEAGYTF
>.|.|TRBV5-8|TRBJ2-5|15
TGTGCCAGCAGCTTAGCAGCAGAGATCTTTCAGCCCCAGTACTTC
CASSLAAEIFQPQYF
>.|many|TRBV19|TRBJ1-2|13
TGTGCCAGTTCGACCGCGGGGGTCTATGGCTACACCTTC
CASSTAGVYGYTF
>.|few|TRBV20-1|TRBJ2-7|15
TGCAGTGCTAGAGATGGGGGGTTGGCGGAATACGAGCAGTACTTC
CSARDGGLAEYEQYF
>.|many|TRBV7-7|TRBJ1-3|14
TGTGCTAGCAGCCCGACCGGTTCTGGAAACACCATATATTTT
CASSPTGSGNTIYF
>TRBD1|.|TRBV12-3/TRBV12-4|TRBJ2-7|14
TGTGCCAGCAGTACCCTGGACAGGTTCTACGATCAGTACTTC
CASSTLDRFYDQYF
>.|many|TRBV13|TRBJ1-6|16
TGTGCCAGCAGATCGAGGTCGAATACCTATAATTCACCCCTCCACTTT
CASRSRSNTYNSPLHF
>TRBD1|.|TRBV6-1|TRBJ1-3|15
TGTGCCAGCAGACGTAGGACAGGTCCCGGAAACACCATATATTTT
CASRRRTGPGNTIYF
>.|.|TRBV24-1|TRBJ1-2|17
TGTGCCACCGGTGATTCCAGCGGGAGTAACGAATACTATGGCTACACCTTC
CATGDSSGSNEYYGYTF
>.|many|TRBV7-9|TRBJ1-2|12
TGTGCCAGCAGCTTTGAAGGGGGTGGCTACACCTTC
CASSFEGGGYTF
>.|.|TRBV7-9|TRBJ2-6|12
TGTGCCAGCAGCCTCCCCAGGGCGCGGTCGGCTTTC
CASSLPRARSAF
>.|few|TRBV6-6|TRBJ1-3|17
TGTGCCAGCAGTTACTCGATGCCAGGAGACTCTGGAAACACCATATATTTT
CASSYSMPGDSGNTIYF
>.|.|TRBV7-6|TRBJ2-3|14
TGTGCCAGCAGCTTAACCCAGAGAACAGATACGCAGTATTTT
CASSLTQRTDTQYF
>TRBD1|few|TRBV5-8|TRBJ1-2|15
TGTGCCAGCAGCTCACAGGGGCTTTCGGCCTATGGCTACACCTTC
CASSSQGLSAYGYTF
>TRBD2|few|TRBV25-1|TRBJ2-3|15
TGTGCCAGCAGTGCTAGAGCGGGGTATGGAGATACGCAGTATTTT
CASSARAGYGDTQYF
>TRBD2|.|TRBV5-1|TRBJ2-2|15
TGCGCCAGCAGCAGGACTAGCGGGAGCACCGGGGAGCTGTTTTTT
CASSRTSGSTGELFF
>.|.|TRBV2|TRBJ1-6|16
TGTGCCAGCAGCCGCGGGGGGGGCGCGCAGAATTCACCCCTCCACTTT
CASSRGGGAQNSPLHF
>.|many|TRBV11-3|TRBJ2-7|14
TGTGCCAGCAGCGGGACTCGGACAGCCTACGAGCAGTACTTC
CASSGTRTAYEQYF
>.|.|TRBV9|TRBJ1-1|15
TGTGCCAGCAGCCAATCGGGGGTGGCGAGCACTGAAGCTTTCTTT
CASSQSGVASTEAFF
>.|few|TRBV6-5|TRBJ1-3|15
TGTGCCAGCAGTTACTCTCTTCCCCCGGGAAACACCATATATTTT
CASSYSLPPGNTIYF
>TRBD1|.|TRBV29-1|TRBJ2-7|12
TGCAGCGGGGGACAGGGATCCAACGAGCAGTACTTC
CSGGQGSNEQYF
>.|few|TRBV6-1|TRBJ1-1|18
TGTGCCAGCAGTGAACATTTCAAGATTGGGACACAAAACACTGAAGCTTTCTTT
CASSEHFKIGTQNTEAFF
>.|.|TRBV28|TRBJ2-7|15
TGTGCCAGCAGCCGAGGAGACTTGTTACCCTACGAGCAGTACTTC
CASSRGDLLPYEQYF
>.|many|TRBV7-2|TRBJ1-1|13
TGTGCCAGCAGCTTAAACAAGGGAACTGAAGCTTTCTTT
CASSLNKGTEAFF
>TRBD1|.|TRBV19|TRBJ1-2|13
TGTGCCAGTAGGGGACAGGGCGGAGAGGGCTACACCTTC
CASRGQGGEGYTF
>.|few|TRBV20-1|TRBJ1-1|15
TGCAGTGCTAGAGATTGGAGTAGGATGAACACTGAAGCTTTCTTT
CSARDWSRMNTEAFF
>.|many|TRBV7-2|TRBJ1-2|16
TGTGCCAGCAGCTTAGTACCAGGGCCCGGGGGCTATGGCTACACCTTC
CASSLVPGPGGYGYTF
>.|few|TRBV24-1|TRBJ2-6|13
TGTGCCACCAGTGACGCTGGGGCCAACGTCCTGACTTTC
CATSDAGANVLTF
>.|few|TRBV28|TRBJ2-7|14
TGTGCCAGCAACCTCCACGGGGGTACCTACGAGCAGTACTTC
CASNLHGGTYEQYF
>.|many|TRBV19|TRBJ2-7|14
TGTGCCAGTAGTACTGCGTCCCGGGCCGGTGTGCAGTACTTC
CASSTASRAGVQYF
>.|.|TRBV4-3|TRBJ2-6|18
TGCGCCAGCAGCCAAGATGGGGGAAAAAGGGCTGGGGCCAACGTCCTGACTTTC
CASSQDGGKRAGANVLTF
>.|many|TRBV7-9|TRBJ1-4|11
TGTGCCAGCAGCTTAGCGGGCGCGCTGTTTTTT
CASSLAGALFF
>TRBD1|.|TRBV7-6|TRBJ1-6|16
TGTGCCAGCAGTACTGGGACAGGGGCATCTCTGCCACCCCTCCACTTT
CASSTGTGASLPPLHF
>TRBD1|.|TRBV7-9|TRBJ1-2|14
TGTGCCAGCGGGAGACAGGGAGGGTCCTATGGCTACACCTTC
CASGRQGGSYGYTF
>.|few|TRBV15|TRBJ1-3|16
TGTGCCACCAGCAGAGATTTCGGCTCCTCTGGAAACACCATATATTTT
CATSRDFGSSGNTIYF
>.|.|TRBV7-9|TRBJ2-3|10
TGTGCCAGCAGCTTAATCCGGGGGACTTTT
CASSLIRGTF
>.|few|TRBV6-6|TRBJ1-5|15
TGTGCCAGCAGTTACTCTGGGGGAAACAATCAGCCCCAGCATTTT
CASSYSGGNNQPQHF
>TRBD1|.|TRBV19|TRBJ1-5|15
TGTGCCACCACACAACAGGGGTATAGCAATCAGCCCCAGCATTTT
CATTQQGYSNQPQHF
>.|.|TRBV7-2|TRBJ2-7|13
TGTGCCAGCGGCCAAGGGGGGAACTACGAGCAGTACTTC
CASGQGGNYEQYF
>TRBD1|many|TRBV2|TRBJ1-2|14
TGTGCCAGCAGTGGGACAGGGTTTAACTATGGCTACACCTTC
CASSGTGFNYGYTF
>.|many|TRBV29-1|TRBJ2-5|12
TGCAGCGTTACACAGGGTCCCGGGACCCAGTACTTC
CSVTQGPGTQYF
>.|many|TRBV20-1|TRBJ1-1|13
TGCAGTGCTTTACGTGGGGGTTACACTGAAGCTTTCTTT
CSALRGGYTEAFF
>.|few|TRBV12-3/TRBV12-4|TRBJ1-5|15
TGTGCCAGCAGTTTAGCGCCCAGGAGGAATCAGCCCCAGCATTTT
CASSLAPRRNQPQHF
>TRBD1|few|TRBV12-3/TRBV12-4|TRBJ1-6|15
TGTGCCAGCAGTTGGACAGGATCCTATAATTCACCCCTCCACTTT
CASSWTGSYNSPLHF
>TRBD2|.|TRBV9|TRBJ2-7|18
TGTGCCAGCAGCGTTCCGGGACTAGCGGGAGATAGTACGTACGAGCAGTACTTC
CASSVPGLAGDSTYEQYF
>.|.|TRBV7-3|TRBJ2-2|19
TGTGCCAGCAGCCGGTTCGTTGGCGGGACCATCCTGGCGGTGAGGGAGCTGTTTTTT
CASSRFVGGTILAVRELFF
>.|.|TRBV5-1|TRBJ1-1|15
TGCGCCAGCAGCCCAAGCCTCCTGACGCGGACTGAAGCTTTCTTT
CASSPSLLTRTEAFF